These 13 T cell receptor beta chains were sequenced from one sample in a study of T cell responses to AZD1222 COVID-19 vaccine (dated by TCRdb to 2020 to 2023). According to the study, the label for this sample's time point signals: about 28 days (+/-7) after the second vaccine dose. The library was built by means of the immunoSEQ multiplex PCR assay. TCRdb took this table from immuneACCESS and kept in-frame rearrangements with V and J called. Such tables lack part of the clones; where checked against another copy, unresolved V genes explain under half of the gap, and the rest is unexplained. Counted in this sample were about 130,000 clones; 85% to 90% of them appeared once. Roughly 4.4% of the sample lies in the top ten. Specimen: peripheral blood, collected 28 days after the second AZD1222 dose. All receptors come from an adult who received the AZD1222 COVID-19 vaccine.

This chain joins TRBV5-1 and TRBJ1-3, with D possibly TRBD1 on 5 matching bases. Trimming left V 7 bases short and J 1 base short, with 12 bases between. The germline CDR1 and CDR2 sequences are SGHRS and YFSETQ. This CDR3 has 14 amino acids. CDR3 coding DNA: TGCGCCAGCGGACTTGGGGGGTCTGGAAACACCATATATTTT. It yields the protein CASGLGGSGNTIYF.

V and J are TRBV7-9 and TRBJ2-6; no clear D. CDR1 is SEHNR and CDR2 is FQNEAQ in the germline V gene (reference sequence). CDR3 size: 14 residues. Trimming left V 1 base short and J 3 bases short, with 4 bases between. The CDR3 nucleotides read TGTGCCAGCAGCTTAGGGTATGGGGCCAACGTCCTGACTTTC. The encoded protein is CASSLGYGANVLTF. The full variable domain, its missing parts supplied by reference TRBV7-9 and TRBJ2-6, is DTGVSQNPRHKITKRGQNVTFRCDPISEHNRLYWYRQTLGQGPEFLTYFQNEAQLEKSRLLSDRFSAERPKGSFSTLEIQRTEQGDSAMYLCASSLGYGANVLTFGAGSRLTVL.

The V gene is TRBV7-4, the J gene TRBJ1-3, with D possibly TRBD1 on 6 matching bases. The germline V gene encodes CDR1 SGHVT and CDR2 SQSDAQ. This CDR3 is built from 16 residues. Trimming took off 2 bases at V and 7 bases at J, with 18 bases between the two ends. CDR3 nucleotide sequence: TGTGCCAGCAGCTTAATACAGGGCTTGCGGATGAACACCATATATTTT. It encodes CASSLIQGLRMNTIYF. The variable domain in full, completed from reference TRBV7-4 and TRBJ1-3, reads GAGVSQSPRYKVAKRGRDVALRCDSISGHVTLYWYRQTLGQGSEVLTYSQSDAQRDKSGRPSGRFSAERPERSVSTLKIQRTEQGDSAVYLCASSLIQGLRMNTIYFGEGSWLTVV.

The J gene is TRBJ1-4, the V gene TRBV3-1 (or the pseudogene TRBV3-2), with D unclear. CDR1 is LGHDT, CDR2 YNNKEL, per germline (reference sequence). With 3 bases removed from V and 8 bases from J, the gap between germline ends came to 13 bases. This CDR3 region has 14 residues. The CDR3 DNA is TGTGCCAGCAGCCAGATGGATTCGGGGGAAAAACTGTTTTTT. Protein product: CASSQMDSGEKLFF.

The chain joins TRBV30 to TRBJ2-3; the D is unclear. The CDR3 consists of 13 residues. Deletions cut 1 base from V and 2 bases from J, with 7 bases between. Germline-derived CDR1 and CDR2 are GTSNPN and SVGIG (reference sequence). The CDR3 DNA follows: TGTGCCTGGAGTGCAGGCTTCACAGATACGCAGTATTTT. It is translated as CAWSAGFTDTQYF.

The chain uses TRBV5-5 and TRBJ1-2, with D uncertain. In germline, CDR1 is SGHKS, CDR2 YYEKEE (reference sequence). V was cut by 2 bases and J by 6 bases, with 11 bases left in between. This CDR3 is 13 amino acids long. CDR3 sequence reads: CASSFGGLDGYTF. DNA for the CDR3: TGTGCCAGCAGCTTCGGCGGTTTGGATGGCTACACCTTC.

The gene calls are TRBV5-1 and TRBJ2-1; the match to TRBD2 covers 14 bases. V dropped 3 bases and J dropped 9; count of bases not matched to a gene: 5. The CDR3 covers 15 residues. Germline-derived CDR1 and CDR2 are SGHRS and YFSETQ. CDR3: CASSSGGLAGGEQFF. CDR3 DNA sequence: TGCGCCAGCAGCTCAGGCGGACTAGCGGGGGGTGAGCAGTTCTTC.

The chain links TRBV10-3 to TRBJ2-1; 7 nucleotides agree with TRBD2. The CDR3 is 15 residues long. The ends lost 4 bases at V and 3 bases at J; junction bases unmatched: 6. The germline CDR1 and CDR2 sequences are ENHRY and SYGVKD. The CDR3 loop reads CAISGTRNSYNEQFF. CDR3 bases: TGTGCCATCAGTGGGACTAGGAATAGCTACAATGAGCAGTTCTTC.

The rearrangement links TRBV7-2 to TRBJ1-2; 10 bases map to TRBD1. Trimming at V came to 5 bases and at J to 4 bases, leaving 13 bases not matched to a gene. This CDR3 comprises 17 residues. The germline CDR1 and CDR2 sequences are SGHTA and FQGNSA. CDR3 region: CASSLSPGDRGGYGYTF. DNA for the CDR3: TGTGCCAGCAGCCTGAGCCCCGGGGACAGGGGAGGCTATGGCTACACCTTC.

The V gene is TRBV9, the J gene TRBJ2-1; possibly TRBD2 for D (6 bases). From germline, CDR1 is SGDLS and CDR2 YYNGEE. The CDR3 is 16 residues long. V was shortened by 3 bases and J by 8 bases, with 21 bases between the two germline ends. CDR3 bases: TGTGCCAGCAGCGCCCCCGGGGGTGCATCGGTGGATGAGCAGTTCTTC. This codes for CASSAPGGASVDEQFF.

The rearrangement uses TRBV27 and TRBJ1-4; D gene unclear. Germline CDR1 MNHEY, CDR2 SMNVEV (reference sequence). Trimming removed 3 bases at V and 4 bases at J, with 9 bases between. There are 14 residues in the CDR3. CDR3 loop: CASSFQSRNEKLFF. The DNA for the CDR3 is TGTGCCAGCAGTTTTCAGAGTCGTAATGAAAAACTGTTTTTT. The variable domain in full, completed from reference TRBV27 and TRBJ1-4, reads EAQVTQNPRYLITVTGKKLTVTCSQNMNHEYMSWYRQDPGLGLRQIYYSMNVEVTDKGDVPEGYKVSRKEKRNFPLILESPSPNQTSLYFCASSFQSRNEKLFFGSGTQLSVL.

V and J are TRBV28 and TRBJ1-2, with D perhaps TRBD1 (6 bases). The CDR3 loop spans 13 amino acids. V lost 7 bases to trimming and J lost 7 bases, with 16 bases between them. Germline CDR1 MDHEN, CDR2 SYDVKM. The CDR3 sequence is CASTRTGGGGYTF. The CDR3 nucleotides read TGTGCCAGCACCAGAACGGGGGGCGGTGGCTACACCTTC.

The genes are TRBV27 and TRBJ2-5, with 8 bases lining up with TRBD2. Germline CDR1 and CDR2: MNHEY and SMNVEV (reference sequence). The V segment lost 3 bases and the J segment 0 bases; nucleotides outside the gene matches: 6. This CDR3 has 16 amino acids. The CDR3 DNA reads as TGTGCCAGCAGTTTGTTTGCTAGCGGGTACCAAGAGACCCAGTACTTC. Translating gives CASSLFASGYQETQYF.